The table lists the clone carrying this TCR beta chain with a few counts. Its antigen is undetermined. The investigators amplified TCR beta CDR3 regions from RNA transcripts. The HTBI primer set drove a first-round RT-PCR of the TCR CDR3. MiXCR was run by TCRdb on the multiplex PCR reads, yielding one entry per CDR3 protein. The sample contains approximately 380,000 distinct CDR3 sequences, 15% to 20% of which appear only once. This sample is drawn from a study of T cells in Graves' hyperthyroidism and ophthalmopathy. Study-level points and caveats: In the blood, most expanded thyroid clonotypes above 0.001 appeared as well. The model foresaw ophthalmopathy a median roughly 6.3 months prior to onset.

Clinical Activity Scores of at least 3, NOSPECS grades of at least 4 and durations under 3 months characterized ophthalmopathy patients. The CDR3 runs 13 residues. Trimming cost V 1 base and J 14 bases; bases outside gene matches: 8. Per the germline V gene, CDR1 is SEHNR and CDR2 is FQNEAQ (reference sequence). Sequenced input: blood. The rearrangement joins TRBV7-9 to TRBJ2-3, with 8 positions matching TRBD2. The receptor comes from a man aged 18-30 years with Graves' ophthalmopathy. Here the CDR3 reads CASSLESGLVPYF. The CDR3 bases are TGTGCCAGCAGCTTAGAGTCGGGACTAGTACCGTATTTT.